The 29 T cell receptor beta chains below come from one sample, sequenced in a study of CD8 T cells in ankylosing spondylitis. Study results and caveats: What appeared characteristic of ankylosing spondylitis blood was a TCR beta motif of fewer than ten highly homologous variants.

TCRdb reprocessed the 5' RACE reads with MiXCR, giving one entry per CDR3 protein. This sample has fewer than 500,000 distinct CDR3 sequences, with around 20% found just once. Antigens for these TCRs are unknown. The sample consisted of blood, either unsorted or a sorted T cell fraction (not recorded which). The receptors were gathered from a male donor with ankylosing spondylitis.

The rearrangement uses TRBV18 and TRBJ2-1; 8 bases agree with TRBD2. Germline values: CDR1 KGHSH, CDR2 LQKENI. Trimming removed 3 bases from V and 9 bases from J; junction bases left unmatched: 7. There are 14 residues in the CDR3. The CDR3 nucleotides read TGTGCCAGCTCACCGGGGACTAGTGTGACTGAGCAGTTCTTC. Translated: CASSPGTSVTEQFF.

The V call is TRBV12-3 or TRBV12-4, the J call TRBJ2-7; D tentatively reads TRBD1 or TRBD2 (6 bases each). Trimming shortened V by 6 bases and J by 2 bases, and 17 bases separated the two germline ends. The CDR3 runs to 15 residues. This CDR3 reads CASSQRGARAYEQYF. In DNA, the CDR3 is TGTGCCAGCAGCCAAAGGGGGGCGCGGGCCTACGAGCAGTACTTC.

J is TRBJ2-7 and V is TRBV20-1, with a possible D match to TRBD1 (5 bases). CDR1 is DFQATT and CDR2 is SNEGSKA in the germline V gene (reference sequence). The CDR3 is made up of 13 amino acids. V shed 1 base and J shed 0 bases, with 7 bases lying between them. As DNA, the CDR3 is TGCAGTGCTAGAGGGGGCGGCTCCTACGAGCAGTACTTC. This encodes CSARGGGSYEQYF.

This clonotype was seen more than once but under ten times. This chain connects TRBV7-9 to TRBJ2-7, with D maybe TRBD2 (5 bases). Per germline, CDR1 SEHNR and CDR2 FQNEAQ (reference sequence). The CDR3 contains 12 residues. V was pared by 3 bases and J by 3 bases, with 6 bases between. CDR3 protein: CASSFGVYEQYF. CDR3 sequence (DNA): TGTGCCAGCAGCTTCGGGGTCTACGAGCAGTACTTC. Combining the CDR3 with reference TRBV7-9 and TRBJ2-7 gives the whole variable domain DTGVSQNPRHKITKRGQNVTFRCDPISEHNRLYWYRQTLGQGPEFLTYFQNEAQLEKSRLLSDRFSAERPKGSFSTLEIQRTEQGDSAMYLCASSFGVYEQYFGPGTRLTVT.

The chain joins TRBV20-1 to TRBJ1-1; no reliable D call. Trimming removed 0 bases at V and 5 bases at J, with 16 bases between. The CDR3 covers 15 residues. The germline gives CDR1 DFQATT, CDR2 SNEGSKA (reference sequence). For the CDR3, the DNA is TGCAGTGCTAGAGATCACTGGGAGGACGGTACTGAAGCTTTCTTT. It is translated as CSARDHWEDGTEAFF.

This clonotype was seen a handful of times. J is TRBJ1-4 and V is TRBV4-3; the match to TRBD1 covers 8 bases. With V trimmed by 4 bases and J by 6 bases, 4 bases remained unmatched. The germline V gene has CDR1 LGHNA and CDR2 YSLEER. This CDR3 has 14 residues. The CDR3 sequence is CASSRTGGDEKLFF. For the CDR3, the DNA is TGCGCCAGCAGCCGTACAGGGGGGGATGAAAAACTGTTTTTT.

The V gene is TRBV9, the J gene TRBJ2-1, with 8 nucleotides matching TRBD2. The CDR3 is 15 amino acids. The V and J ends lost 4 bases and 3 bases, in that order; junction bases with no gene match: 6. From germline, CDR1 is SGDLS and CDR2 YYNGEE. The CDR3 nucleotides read TGTGCCAGCAGCCCCCGGGAGGGATACTACAATGAGCAGTTCTTC. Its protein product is CASSPREGYYNEQFF.

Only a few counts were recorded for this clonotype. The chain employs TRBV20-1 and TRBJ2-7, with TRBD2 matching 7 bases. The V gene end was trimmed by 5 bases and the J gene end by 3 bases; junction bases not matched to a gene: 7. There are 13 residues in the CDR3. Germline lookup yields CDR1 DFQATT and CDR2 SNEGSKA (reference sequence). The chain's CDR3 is CSAPQPSGYEQYF. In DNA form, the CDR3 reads TGCAGTGCTCCCCAGCCTAGCGGCTACGAGCAGTACTTC.

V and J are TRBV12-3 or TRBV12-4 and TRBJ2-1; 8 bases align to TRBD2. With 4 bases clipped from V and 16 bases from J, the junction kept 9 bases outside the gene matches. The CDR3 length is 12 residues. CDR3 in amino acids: CASSSEYGTRFF. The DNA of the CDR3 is TGTGCCAGCAGTTCCGAATACGGGACTAGATTCTTC.

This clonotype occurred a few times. The CDR3 DNA sequence: TGCGCCAGCAGCTTGGTAGGGACAGGGGATCTAATGGGTTACAATGAGCAGTTCTTC. This sequence encodes CASSLVGTGDLMGYNEQFF. The genes are TRBV5-1 and TRBJ2-1; TRBD1 matches 10 bases. CDR1 SGHRS and CDR2 YFSETQ come from the germline V gene. The CDR3 extends over 19 amino acids. V was clipped by 0 bases and J by 4 bases; unmatched bases: 13.

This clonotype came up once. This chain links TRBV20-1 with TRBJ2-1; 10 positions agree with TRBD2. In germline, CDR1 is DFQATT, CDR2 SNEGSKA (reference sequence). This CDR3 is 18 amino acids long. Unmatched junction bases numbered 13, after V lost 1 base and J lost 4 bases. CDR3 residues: CSARGGRSGRAGYNEQFF. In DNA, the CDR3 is TGCAGTGCTAGAGGTGGGAGGAGCGGGAGGGCCGGTTACAATGAGCAGTTCTTC.

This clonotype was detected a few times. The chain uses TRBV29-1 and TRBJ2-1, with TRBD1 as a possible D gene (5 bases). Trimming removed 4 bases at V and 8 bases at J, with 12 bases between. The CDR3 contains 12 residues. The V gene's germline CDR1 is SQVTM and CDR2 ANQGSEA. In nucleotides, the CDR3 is TGCAGCGTTGGCCCAGGGCTACATGAGCAGTTCTTC. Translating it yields CSVGPGLHEQFF.

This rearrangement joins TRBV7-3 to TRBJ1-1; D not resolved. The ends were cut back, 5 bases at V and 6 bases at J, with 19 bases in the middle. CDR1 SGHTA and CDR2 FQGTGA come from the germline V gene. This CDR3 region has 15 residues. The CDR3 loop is CASSPMTASASEAFF. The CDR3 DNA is TGTGCCAGCAGCCCAATGACGGCGTCCGCATCTGAAGCTTTCTTT.

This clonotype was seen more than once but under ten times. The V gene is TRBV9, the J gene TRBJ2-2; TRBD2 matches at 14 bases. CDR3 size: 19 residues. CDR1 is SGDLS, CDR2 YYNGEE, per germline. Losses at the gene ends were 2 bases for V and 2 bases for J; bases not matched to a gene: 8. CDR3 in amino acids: CASSVRGLAGDLNTGELFF. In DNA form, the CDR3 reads TGTGCCAGCAGCGTGAGGGGACTAGCGGGAGACTTAAACACCGGGGAGCTGTTTTTT.

This chain's CDR3 is CASSPEVWAFGEKLFF. The CDR3 DNA sequence: TGTGCCAGCAGCCCGGAAGTTTGGGCTTTTGGTGAAAAACTGTTTTTT. V usage is TRBV3-1 and J usage is TRBJ1-4; no clear D gene. The CDR3 has 16 amino acids. V shed 4 bases and J shed 7 bases, with 19 bases lying between them. Germline CDR1 and CDR2: LGHDT and YNNKEL (reference sequence).

This CDR3 is CASSSDGDYGYTF. The CDR3 nucleotides are TGCGCCAGCAGCTCAGACGGAGACTATGGCTACACCTTC. V is TRBV5-1 and J is TRBJ1-2; D uncertain. The germline CDR1 and CDR2 sequences are SGHRS and YFSETQ. Deletions cut 3 bases from V and 3 bases from J, with 9 bases between. The CDR3 consists of 13 residues.

The CDR3 coding sequence is TGTGCCAGCAGTACGCCCATGACAGGGAGATTCGATTCACCCCTCCACTTT. Translation: CASSTPMTGRFDSPLHF. The genes are TRBV6-1 and TRBJ1-6; 7 nucleotides agree with TRBD1. The CDR3 extends over 17 amino acids. With V trimmed by 5 bases and J by 8 bases, 15 bases remained unmatched. Germline V CDR1 and CDR2: MNHNS, SASEGT.

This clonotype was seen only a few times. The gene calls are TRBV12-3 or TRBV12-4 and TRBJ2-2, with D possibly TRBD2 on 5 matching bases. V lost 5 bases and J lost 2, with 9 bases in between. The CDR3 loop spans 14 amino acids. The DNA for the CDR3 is TGTGCCAGCAGTATCGGACTCAACACCGGGGAGCTGTTTTTT. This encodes CASSIGLNTGELFF.

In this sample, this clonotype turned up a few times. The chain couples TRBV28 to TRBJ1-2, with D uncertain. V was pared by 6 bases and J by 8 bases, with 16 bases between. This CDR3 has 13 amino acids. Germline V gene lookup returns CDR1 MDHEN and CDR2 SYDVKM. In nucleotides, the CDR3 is TGTGCCAGCAGACCGGTAGCGGGTTACGGCTACACCTTC. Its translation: CASRPVAGYGYTF.

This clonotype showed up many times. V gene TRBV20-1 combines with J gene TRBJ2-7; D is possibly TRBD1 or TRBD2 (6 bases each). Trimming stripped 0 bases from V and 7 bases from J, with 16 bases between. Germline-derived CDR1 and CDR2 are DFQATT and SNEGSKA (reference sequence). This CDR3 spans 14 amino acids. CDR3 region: CSARERGAAKEQYF. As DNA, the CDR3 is TGCAGTGCTAGAGAAAGGGGGGCGGCTAAGGAGCAGTACTTC.

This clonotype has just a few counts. CDR3 nucleotide sequence: TGTGCCATCAGGGCCGGGAGGACCCAAGAGACCCAGTACTTC. Its translation is CAIRAGRTQETQYF. The chain has TRBV10-3 and TRBJ2-5; 7 nucleotides agree with TRBD2. The CDR3 length is 14 residues. Trimming at V came to 6 bases and at J to 1 base, leaving 5 bases not matched to a gene. Germline CDR1 reads ENHRY; CDR2 reads SYGVKD.

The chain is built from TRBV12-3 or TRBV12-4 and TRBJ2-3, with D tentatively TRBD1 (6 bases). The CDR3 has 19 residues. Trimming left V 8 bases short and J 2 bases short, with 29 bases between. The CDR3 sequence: CASWLTTGQISFYTDTQYF. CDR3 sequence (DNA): TGTGCCAGCTGGTTGACCACCGGACAGATCTCCTTCTACACAGATACGCAGTATTTT.

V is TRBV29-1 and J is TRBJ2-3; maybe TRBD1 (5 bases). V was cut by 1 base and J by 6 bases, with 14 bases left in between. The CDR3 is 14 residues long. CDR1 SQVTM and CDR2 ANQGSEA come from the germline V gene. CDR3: CSVEAQGASDTQYF. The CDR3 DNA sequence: TGCAGCGTTGAAGCGCAGGGCGCGTCGGATACGCAGTATTTT.

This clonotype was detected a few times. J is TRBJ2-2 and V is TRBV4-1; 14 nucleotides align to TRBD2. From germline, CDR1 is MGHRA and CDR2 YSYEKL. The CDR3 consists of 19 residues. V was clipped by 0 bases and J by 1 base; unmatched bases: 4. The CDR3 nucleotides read TGCGCCAGCAGCCAAGAGAGGGGACTAGCGGGAGAGAACACCGGGGAGCTGTTTTTT. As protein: CASSQERGLAGENTGELFF.

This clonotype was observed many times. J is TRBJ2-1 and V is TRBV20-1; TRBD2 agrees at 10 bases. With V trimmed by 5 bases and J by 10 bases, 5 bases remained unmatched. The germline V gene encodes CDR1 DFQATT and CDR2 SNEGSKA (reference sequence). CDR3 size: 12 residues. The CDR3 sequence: CSAGTSVWEQFF. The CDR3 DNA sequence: TGCAGTGCTGGGACTAGCGTCTGGGAGCAGTTCTTC.

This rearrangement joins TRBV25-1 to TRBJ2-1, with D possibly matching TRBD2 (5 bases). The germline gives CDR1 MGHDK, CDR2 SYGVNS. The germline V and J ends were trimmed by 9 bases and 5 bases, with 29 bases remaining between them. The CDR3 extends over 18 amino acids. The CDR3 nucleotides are TGTGCCAGGGGTGCGACTACCTTTTTCTACGGGCTCGACAATGAGCAGTTCTTC. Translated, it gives CARGATTFFYGLDNEQFF.

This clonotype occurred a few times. CDR3 residues: CASGRISGRRGYEQFF. The DNA of the CDR3 is TGTGCCAGCGGGCGAATTAGCGGGAGGAGAGGCTATGAGCAGTTCTTC. This chain uses TRBV27 with TRBJ2-1; the match to TRBD2 covers 10 bases. V gave up 8 bases and J gave up 8 bases; unmatched junction bases: 15. Per the germline V gene, CDR1 is MNHEY and CDR2 is SMNVEV (reference sequence). This CDR3 contains 16 residues.

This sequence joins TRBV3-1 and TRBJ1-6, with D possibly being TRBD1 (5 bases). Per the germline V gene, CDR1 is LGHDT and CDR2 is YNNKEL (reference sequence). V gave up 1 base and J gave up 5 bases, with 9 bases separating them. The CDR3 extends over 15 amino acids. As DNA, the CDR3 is TGTGCCAGCAGCCAAGTGACAGCTAATAATTCACCCCTCCACTTT. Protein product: CASSQVTANNSPLHF.

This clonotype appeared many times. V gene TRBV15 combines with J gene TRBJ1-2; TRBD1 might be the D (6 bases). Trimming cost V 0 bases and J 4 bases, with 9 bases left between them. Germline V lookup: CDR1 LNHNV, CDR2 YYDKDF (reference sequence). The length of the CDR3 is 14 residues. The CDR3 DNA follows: TGTGCCACCAGCAGAGATAGGGGGGGCTATGGCTACACCTTC. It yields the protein CATSRDRGGYGYTF.